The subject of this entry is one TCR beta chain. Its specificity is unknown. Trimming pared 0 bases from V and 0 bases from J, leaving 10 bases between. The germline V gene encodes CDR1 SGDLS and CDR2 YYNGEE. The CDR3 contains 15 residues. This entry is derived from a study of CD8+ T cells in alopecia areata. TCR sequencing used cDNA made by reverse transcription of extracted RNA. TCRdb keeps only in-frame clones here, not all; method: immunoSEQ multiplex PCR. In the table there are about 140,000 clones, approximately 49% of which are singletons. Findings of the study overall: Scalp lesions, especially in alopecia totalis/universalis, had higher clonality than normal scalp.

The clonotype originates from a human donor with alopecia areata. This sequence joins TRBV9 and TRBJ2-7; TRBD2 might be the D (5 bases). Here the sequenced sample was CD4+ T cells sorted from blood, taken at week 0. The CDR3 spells CASSVDPAASYEQYF. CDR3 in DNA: TGTGCCAGCAGCGTAGACCCAGCGGCCTCCTACGAGCAGTACTTC.